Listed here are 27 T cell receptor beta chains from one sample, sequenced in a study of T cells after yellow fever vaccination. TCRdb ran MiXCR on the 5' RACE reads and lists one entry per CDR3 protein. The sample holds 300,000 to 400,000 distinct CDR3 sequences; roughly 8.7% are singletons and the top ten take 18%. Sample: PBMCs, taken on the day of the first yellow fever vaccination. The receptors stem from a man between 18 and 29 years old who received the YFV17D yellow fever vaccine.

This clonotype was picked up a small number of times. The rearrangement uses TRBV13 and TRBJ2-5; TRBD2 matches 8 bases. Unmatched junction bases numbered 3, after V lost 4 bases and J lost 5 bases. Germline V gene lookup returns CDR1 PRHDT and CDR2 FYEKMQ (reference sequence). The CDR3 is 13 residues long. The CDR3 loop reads CASSWSGGETQYF. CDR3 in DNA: TGTGCCAGCAGCTGGAGCGGGGGTGAGACCCAGTACTTC.

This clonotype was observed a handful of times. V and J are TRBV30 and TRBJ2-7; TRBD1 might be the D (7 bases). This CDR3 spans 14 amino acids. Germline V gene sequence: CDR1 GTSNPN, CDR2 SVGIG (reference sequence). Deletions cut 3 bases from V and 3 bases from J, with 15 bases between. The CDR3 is CAWRAAGGHYEQYF. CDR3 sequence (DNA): TGTGCCTGGAGAGCGGCAGGGGGGCACTACGAGCAGTACTTC.

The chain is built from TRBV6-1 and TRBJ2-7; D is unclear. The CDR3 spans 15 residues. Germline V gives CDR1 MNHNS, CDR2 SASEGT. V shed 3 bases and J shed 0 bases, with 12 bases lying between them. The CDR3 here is CASSENHWISYEQYV. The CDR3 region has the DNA TGTGCCAGCAGTGAGAACCACTGGATCTCCTACGAGCAGTACGTC.

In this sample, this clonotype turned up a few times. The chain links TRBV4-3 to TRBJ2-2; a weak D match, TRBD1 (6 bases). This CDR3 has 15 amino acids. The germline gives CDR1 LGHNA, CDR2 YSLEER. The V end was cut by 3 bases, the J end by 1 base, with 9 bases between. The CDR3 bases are TGCGCCAGCAGCCATTCACAGGGGAACACCGGGGAGCTGTTTTTT. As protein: CASSHSQGNTGELFF.

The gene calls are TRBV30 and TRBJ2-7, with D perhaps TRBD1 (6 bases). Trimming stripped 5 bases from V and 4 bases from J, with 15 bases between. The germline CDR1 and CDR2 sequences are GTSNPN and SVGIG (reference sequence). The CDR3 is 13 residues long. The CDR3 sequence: CAWEARGRYEQYF. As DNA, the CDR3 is TGTGCCTGGGAGGCCAGGGGACGGTACGAGCAGTACTTC. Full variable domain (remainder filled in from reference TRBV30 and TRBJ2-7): SQTIHQWPATLVQPVGSPLSLECTVEGTSNPNLYWYRQAAGRGLQLLFYSVGIGQISSEVPQNLSASRPQDRQFILSSKKLLLSDSGFYLCAWEARGRYEQYFGPGTRLTVT.

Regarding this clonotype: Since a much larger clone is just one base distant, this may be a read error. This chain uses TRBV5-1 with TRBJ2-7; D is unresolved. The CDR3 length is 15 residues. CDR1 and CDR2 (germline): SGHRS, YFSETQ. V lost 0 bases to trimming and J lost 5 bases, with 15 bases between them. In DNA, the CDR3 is TGCGCCAGCAGCTTGGTAGAGACACCGGAGAACGAGCAGTACTTC. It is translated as CASSLVETPENEQYF. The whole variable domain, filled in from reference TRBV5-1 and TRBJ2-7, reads KAGVTQTPRYLIKTRGQQVTLSCSPISGHRSVSWYQQTPGQGLQFLFEYFSETQRNKGNFPGRFSGRQFSNSRSEMNVSTLELGDSALYLCASSLVETPENEQYFGPGTRLTVT.

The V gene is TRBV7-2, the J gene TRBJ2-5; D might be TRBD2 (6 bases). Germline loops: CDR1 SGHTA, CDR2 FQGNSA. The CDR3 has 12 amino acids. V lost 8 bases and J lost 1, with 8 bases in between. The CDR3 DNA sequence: TGTGCCAGCGGTAGCGGCCAAGAGACCCAGTACTTC. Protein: CASGSGQETQYF.

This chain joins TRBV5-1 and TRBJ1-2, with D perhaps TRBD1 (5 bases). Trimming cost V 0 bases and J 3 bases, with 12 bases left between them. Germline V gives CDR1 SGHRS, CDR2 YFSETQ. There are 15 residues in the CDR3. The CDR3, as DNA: TGCGCCAGCAGCTTGGGGGGACGGCCAGACTATGGCTACACCTTC. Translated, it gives CASSLGGRPDYGYTF.

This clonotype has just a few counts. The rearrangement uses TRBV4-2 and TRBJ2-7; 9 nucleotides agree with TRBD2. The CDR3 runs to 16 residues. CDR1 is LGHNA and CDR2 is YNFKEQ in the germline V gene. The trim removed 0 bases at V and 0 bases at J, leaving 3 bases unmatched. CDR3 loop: CASSQESGGSSYEQYF. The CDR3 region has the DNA TGTGCCAGCAGCCAAGAAAGCGGGGGGAGCTCCTACGAGCAGTACTTC.

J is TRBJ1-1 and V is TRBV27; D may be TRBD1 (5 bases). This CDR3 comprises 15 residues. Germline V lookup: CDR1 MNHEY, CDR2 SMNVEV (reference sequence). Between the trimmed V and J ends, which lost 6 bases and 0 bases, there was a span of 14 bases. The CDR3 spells CASSRGGWLNTEAFF. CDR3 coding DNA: TGTGCCAGCAGCCGCGGGGGGTGGTTGAACACTGAAGCTTTCTTT.

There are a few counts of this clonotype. Here the CDR3 DNA reads TGTGCCAGCAGCCATTCCCGGACAGGGGGTTACAATCAGCCCCAGCATTTT. As protein: CASSHSRTGGYNQPQHF. V gene TRBV3-1 combines with J gene TRBJ1-5; 10 positions match TRBD1. Germline CDR1 is LGHDT and CDR2 is YNNKEL (reference sequence). The CDR3 extends over 17 amino acids. The V and J ends lost 3 bases and 3 bases, in that order; junction bases with no gene match: 8.

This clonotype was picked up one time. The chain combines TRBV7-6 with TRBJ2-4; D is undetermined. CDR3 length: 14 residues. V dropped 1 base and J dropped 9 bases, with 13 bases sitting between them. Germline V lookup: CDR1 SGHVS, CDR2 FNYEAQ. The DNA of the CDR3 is TGTGCCAGCAGCTTAGATTCTGGGGTTGGCATTCAGTACTTC. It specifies CASSLDSGVGIQYF.

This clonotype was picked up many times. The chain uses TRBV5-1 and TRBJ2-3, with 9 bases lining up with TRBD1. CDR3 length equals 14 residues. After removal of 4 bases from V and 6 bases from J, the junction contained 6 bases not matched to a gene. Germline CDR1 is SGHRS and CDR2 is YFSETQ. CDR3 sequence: CASSKDRGDDTQYF. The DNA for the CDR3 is TGCGCCAGCAGCAAGGACAGGGGTGACGATACGCAGTATTTT.

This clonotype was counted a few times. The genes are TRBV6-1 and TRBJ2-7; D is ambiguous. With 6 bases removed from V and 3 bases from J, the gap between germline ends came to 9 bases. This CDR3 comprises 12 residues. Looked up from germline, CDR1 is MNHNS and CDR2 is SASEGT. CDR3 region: CASSQRSYEQYF. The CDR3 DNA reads TGTGCCAGCAGCCAAAGGAGCTACGAGCAGTACTTC.

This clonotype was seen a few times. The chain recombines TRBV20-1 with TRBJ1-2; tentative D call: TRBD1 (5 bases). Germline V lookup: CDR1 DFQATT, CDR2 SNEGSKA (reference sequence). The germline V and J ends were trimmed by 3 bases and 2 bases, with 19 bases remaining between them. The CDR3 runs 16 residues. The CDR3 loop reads CSASGAITGPNYGYTF. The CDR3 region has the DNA TGCAGTGCTAGTGGGGCGATTACAGGCCCCAACTATGGCTACACCTTC.

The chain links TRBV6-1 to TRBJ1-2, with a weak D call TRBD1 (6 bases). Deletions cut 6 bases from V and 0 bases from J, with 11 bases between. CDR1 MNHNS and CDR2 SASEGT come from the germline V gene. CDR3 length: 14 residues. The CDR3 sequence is CASRTAGANYGYTF. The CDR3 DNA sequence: TGTGCCAGCAGGACGGCAGGGGCTAACTATGGCTACACCTTC.

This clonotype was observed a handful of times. DNA of the CDR3: TGTGCCAGCAGCCCAGGGACAGCTTTCATCGAGCAGTACGTC. Its translation is CASSPGTAFIEQYV. The chain employs TRBV7-6 and TRBJ2-7; TRBD1 aligns across 7 bases. The trim removed 5 bases at V and 6 bases at J, leaving 10 bases unmatched. Germline CDR1 SGHVS, CDR2 FNYEAQ. CDR3 length: 14 amino acids.

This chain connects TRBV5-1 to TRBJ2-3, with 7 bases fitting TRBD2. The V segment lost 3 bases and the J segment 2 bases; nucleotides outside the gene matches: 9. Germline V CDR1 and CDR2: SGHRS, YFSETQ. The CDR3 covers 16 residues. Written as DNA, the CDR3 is TGCGCCAGCAGCTCCGCCAAGCGGGGCCCCACAGATACGCAGTATTTT. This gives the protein CASSSAKRGPTDTQYF.

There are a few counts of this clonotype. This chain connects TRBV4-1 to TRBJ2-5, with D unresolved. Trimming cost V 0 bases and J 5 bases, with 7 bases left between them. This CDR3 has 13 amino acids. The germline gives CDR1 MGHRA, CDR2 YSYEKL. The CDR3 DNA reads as TGCGCCAGCAGCCAAGATGTAATCGAGACCCAGTACTTC. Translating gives CASSQDVIETQYF.

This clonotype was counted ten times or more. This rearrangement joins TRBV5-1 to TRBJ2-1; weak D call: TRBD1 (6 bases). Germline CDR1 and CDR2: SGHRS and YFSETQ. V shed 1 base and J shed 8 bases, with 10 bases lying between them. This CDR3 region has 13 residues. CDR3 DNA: TGCGCCAGCAGCTTGAGGACAGACTATGAGCAGTTCTTC. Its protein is CASSLRTDYEQFF.

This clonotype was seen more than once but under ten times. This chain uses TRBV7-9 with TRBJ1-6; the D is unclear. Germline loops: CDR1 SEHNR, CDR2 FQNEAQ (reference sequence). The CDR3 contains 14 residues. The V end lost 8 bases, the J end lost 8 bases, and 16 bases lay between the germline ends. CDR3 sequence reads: CASGSKATYSPLHF. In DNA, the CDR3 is TGTGCCAGCGGCAGTAAAGCGACCTATTCACCCCTCCACTTT.

Here the CDR3 DNA reads TGTGCCAGCAGCACACAGGGAGGCAATGAGCAGTTCTTC. It encodes CASSTQGGNEQFF. The J gene is TRBJ2-1, the V gene TRBV11-3; the D call may be TRBD1 or TRBD2 (6 bases each). V was cut by 5 bases and J by 6 bases, with 11 bases left in between. The CDR3 sequence is 13 residues long. Per germline, CDR1 SGHNT and CDR2 YENEEA. The full variable domain, rest sourced from reference TRBV11-3 and TRBJ2-1, is EAGVVQSPRYKIIEKKQPVAFWCNPISGHNTLYWYLQNLGQGPELLIRYENEEAVDDSQLPKDRFSAERLKGVDSTLKIQPAELGDSAVYLCASSTQGGNEQFFGPGTRLTVL.

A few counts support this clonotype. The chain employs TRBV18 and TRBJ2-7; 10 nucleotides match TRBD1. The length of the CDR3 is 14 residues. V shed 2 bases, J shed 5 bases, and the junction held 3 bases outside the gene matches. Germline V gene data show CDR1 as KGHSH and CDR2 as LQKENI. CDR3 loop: CASSPGGQGNEQYV. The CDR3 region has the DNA TGTGCCAGCTCACCAGGGGGACAGGGGAACGAGCAGTACGTC.

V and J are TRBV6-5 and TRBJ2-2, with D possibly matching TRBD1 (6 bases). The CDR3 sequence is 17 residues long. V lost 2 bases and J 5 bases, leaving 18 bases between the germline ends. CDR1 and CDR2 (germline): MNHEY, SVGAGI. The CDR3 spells CASSYDNLGTFTGELFF. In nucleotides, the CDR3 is TGTGCCAGCAGTTACGATAACCTCGGGACATTTACCGGGGAGCTGTTTTTT.

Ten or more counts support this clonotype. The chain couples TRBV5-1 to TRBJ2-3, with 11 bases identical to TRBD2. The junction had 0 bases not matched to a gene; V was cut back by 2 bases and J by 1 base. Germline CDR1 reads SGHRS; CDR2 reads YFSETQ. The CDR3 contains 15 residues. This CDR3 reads CASSLLAGGTDTQYF. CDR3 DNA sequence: TGCGCCAGCAGCTTACTAGCGGGGGGCACAGATACGCAGTATTTT.

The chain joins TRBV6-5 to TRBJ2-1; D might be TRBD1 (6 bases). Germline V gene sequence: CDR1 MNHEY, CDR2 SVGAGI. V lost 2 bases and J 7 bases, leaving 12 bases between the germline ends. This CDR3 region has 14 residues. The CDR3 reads CASSYQGTGNEQFF. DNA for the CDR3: TGTGCCAGCAGTTACCAGGGGACGGGGAATGAGCAGTTCTTC.

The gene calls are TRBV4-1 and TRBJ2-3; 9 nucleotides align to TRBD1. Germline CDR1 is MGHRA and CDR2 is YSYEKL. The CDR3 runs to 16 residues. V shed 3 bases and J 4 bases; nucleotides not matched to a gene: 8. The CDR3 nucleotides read TGCGCCAGCAGCCACCGGGACAGGGAGCCGCCAGATACGCAGTATTTT. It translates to CASSHRDREPPDTQYF.